These T cell receptor beta chains were read from a single sample in a study of cytomegalovirus exposure and HLA in healthy donors. The assay was immunoSEQ multiplex PCR, and TCRdb's table has in-frame clones only and misses some. The sample records fewer than 250,000 clones, more than 80% being singletons. Sequencing input: PBMCs. These receptors all stem from a young man in good health and CMV-seronegative. The CDR3 runs from the conserved cysteine through the conserved F or W. The order of the fields is CDR3 protein, CDR3 DNA, clone size, V gene, D gene, J gene. The D gene is left open where the match is weak. Not all rows give a size; the values are once, few, many and, for expanded clones, a class.

CDR3aa: CASSFEGLASGGFEQFF
CDR3nt: TGTGCCAGCAGCTTTGAGGGTTTGGCTAGCGGGGGGTTTGAGCAGTTCTTC
abundance: -
v_gene: TRBV12-1
d_gene: -
j_gene: TRBJ2-1

CDR3aa: CASSVTWTGLNEQYF
CDR3nt: TGTGCCAGCAGCGTAACGTGGACAGGATTAAACGAGCAGTACTTC
abundance: -
v_gene: TRBV9
d_gene: TRBD1
j_gene: TRBJ2-7

CDR3aa: CASSTSGGYGETQYF
CDR3nt: TGCGCCAGCTCCACTAGCGGGGGGTATGGGGAGACCCAGTACTTC
abundance: -
v_gene: TRBV5-1
d_gene: TRBD2
j_gene: TRBJ2-5

CDR3aa: CASSVDRDRVNGYTF
CDR3nt: TGTGCCAGCAGTGTGGACCGGGACAGGGTAAATGGCTACACCTTC
abundance: -
v_gene: TRBV5-8
d_gene: TRBD1
j_gene: TRBJ1-2

CDR3aa: CASSDTSLAYEQYF
CDR3nt: TGTGCCAGCAGCGACACTAGCTTGGCCTACGAGCAGTACTTC
abundance: few
v_gene: TRBV5-4
d_gene: -
j_gene: TRBJ2-7

CDR3aa: CASSLQVSGGNTIYF
CDR3nt: TGCGCCAGCAGCCTACAGGTCTCTGGAGGAAACACCATATATTTT
abundance: -
v_gene: TRBV5-1
d_gene: -
j_gene: TRBJ1-3

CDR3aa: CASSPGGGLLSYEQYF
CDR3nt: TGCGCCAGCAGCCCGGGCGGGGGCCTCCTTTCCTACGAGCAGTACTTC
abundance: once
v_gene: TRBV4-1
d_gene: -
j_gene: TRBJ2-7

CDR3aa: CASRTGIQETQYF
CDR3nt: TGTGCCAGCAGGACAGGCATCCAAGAGACCCAGTACTTC
abundance: once
v_gene: TRBV6-1
d_gene: -
j_gene: TRBJ2-5

CDR3aa: CASSPAPGGPRDTQYF
CDR3nt: TGCGCCAGCAGCCCTGCGCCGGGGGGGCCAAGAGATACGCAGTATTTT
abundance: -
v_gene: TRBV4-1
d_gene: TRBD2
j_gene: TRBJ2-3

CDR3aa: CASTLGRAYNSPLHF
CDR3nt: TGTGCCAGCACCCTGGGCAGGGCCTATAATTCACCCCTCCACTTT
abundance: -
v_gene: TRBV7-2
d_gene: -
j_gene: TRBJ1-6

CDR3aa: CASSLQGNYGYTF
CDR3nt: TGCGCCAGCAGCTTACAGGGGAATTATGGCTACACCTTC
abundance: -
v_gene: TRBV5-1
d_gene: TRBD1
j_gene: TRBJ1-2

CDR3aa: CASSLRQENTEAFF
CDR3nt: TGTGCCAGCAGCTTAAGACAGGAGAACACTGAAGCTTTCTTT
abundance: -
v_gene: TRBV7-9
d_gene: -
j_gene: TRBJ1-1

CDR3aa: CASRPTGVVYNEQFF
CDR3nt: TGTGCCAGCAGGCCGACAGGGGTAGTGTACAATGAGCAGTTCTTC
abundance: -
v_gene: TRBV6-5
d_gene: TRBD1
j_gene: TRBJ2-1

CDR3aa: CASSIFLGEGNTGELFF
CDR3nt: TGTGCCAGTAGTATTTTTCTGGGTGAGGGGAACACCGGGGAGCTGTTTTTT
abundance: -
v_gene: TRBV19
d_gene: -
j_gene: TRBJ2-2

CDR3aa: CASSLFFRASGAETQYF
CDR3nt: TGTGCCAGCAGCTTATTTTTTCGGGCTAGCGGGGCGGAGACCCAGTACTTC
abundance: -
v_gene: TRBV7-2
d_gene: TRBD2
j_gene: TRBJ2-5

CDR3aa: CASSLHGGANTGELFF
CDR3nt: TGTGCCAGCAGCTTGCACGGCGGGGCGAACACCGGGGAGCTGTTTTTT
abundance: -
v_gene: TRBV5-6
d_gene: -
j_gene: TRBJ2-2

CDR3aa: CASSFPMSSYNSPLHF
CDR3nt: TGTGCCAGCAGCTTTCCTATGAGCTCCTATAATTCACCCCTCCACTTT
abundance: -
v_gene: TRBV7-8
d_gene: -
j_gene: TRBJ1-6

CDR3aa: CASSQVNLAGGRETQYF
CDR3nt: TGCGCCAGCAGCCAAGTGAACTTAGCGGGGGGGCGAGAGACCCAGTACTTC
abundance: -
v_gene: TRBV4-1
d_gene: TRBD2
j_gene: TRBJ2-5

CDR3aa: CASSRDRQSYNEQFF
CDR3nt: TGTGCCAGCAGCCGGGACAGGCAATCCTACAATGAGCAGTTCTTC
abundance: -
v_gene: TRBV7-2
d_gene: TRBD1
j_gene: TRBJ2-1

CDR3aa: CAIRGGTYEQYF
CDR3nt: TGTGCCATCAGAGGCGGAACCTACGAGCAGTACTTC
abundance: -
v_gene: TRBV10-3
d_gene: -
j_gene: TRBJ2-7

CDR3aa: CASSLAGTDTQYF
CDR3nt: TGCGCCAGCAGCTTGGCGGGCACAGATACGCAGTATTTT
abundance: -
v_gene: TRBV5-1
d_gene: -
j_gene: TRBJ2-3

CDR3aa: CASSTLTGLDTQYF
CDR3nt: TGTGCCAGCAGTACCCTGACAGGGTTGGATACGCAGTATTTT
abundance: -
v_gene: TRBV6-5
d_gene: TRBD1
j_gene: TRBJ2-3

CDR3aa: CASSDFPYRETNTGELFF
CDR3nt: TGTGCCAGCAGTGATTTCCCTTACCGAGAAACGAACACCGGGGAGCTGTTTTTT
abundance: -
v_gene: TRBV2
d_gene: -
j_gene: TRBJ2-2

CDR3aa: CASNIRRDSPLHF
CDR3nt: TGTGCCAGCAACATAAGGAGGGATTCACCCCTCCACTTT
abundance: -
v_gene: TRBV7-2
d_gene: -
j_gene: TRBJ1-6

CDR3aa: CASSPPGRSSPLHF
CDR3nt: TGTGCCAGCAGCCCCCCGGGAAGAAGTTCACCCCTCCACTTT
abundance: -
v_gene: TRBV7-2
d_gene: -
j_gene: TRBJ1-6

CDR3aa: CASSIGGQETQYF
CDR3nt: TGTGCTAGCAGTATCGGGGGGCAGGAGACCCAGTACTTC
abundance: -
v_gene: TRBV7-7
d_gene: -
j_gene: TRBJ2-5

CDR3aa: CASSPRGRPEQYF
CDR3nt: TGTGCCAGTAGTCCCAGGGGGAGACCCGAGCAGTACTTC
abundance: -
v_gene: TRBV19
d_gene: TRBD1
j_gene: TRBJ2-7

CDR3aa: CASSQTGSPADTQYF
CDR3nt: TGTGCCAGCAGCCAGACAGGTTCTCCGGCAGATACGCAGTATTTT
abundance: -
v_gene: TRBV7-9
d_gene: -
j_gene: TRBJ2-3

CDR3aa: CSVDITRTQYF
CDR3nt: TGCAGCGTTGATATCACGCGGACCCAGTACTTC
abundance: -
v_gene: TRBV29-1
d_gene: -
j_gene: TRBJ2-5

CDR3aa: CASSATDSWSSYNSPLHF
CDR3nt: TGTGCCAGCTCAGCGACAGATAGCTGGAGCTCCTATAATTCACCCCTCCACTTT
abundance: -
v_gene: TRBV18
d_gene: -
j_gene: TRBJ1-6

CDR3aa: CASSYGGSPYEQFF
CDR3nt: TGTGCCAGCAGTTACGGTGGTAGTCCCTATGAGCAGTTCTTC
abundance: -
v_gene: TRBV6-5
d_gene: -
j_gene: TRBJ2-1

CDR3aa: CASSLRRRGNTGELFF
CDR3nt: TGTGCCAGCAGTTTAAGACGCCGGGGGAACACCGGGGAGCTGTTTTTT
abundance: -
v_gene: TRBV28
d_gene: -
j_gene: TRBJ2-2

CDR3aa: CASNRERSSYNEQFF
CDR3nt: TGTGCCAGCAACCGAGAGCGTAGCTCCTACAATGAGCAGTTCTTC
abundance: -
v_gene: TRBV11-2
d_gene: -
j_gene: TRBJ2-1

CDR3aa: CASSRSPDRPGGEQYF
CDR3nt: TGTGCCAGCAGCCGTTCTCCCGACAGGCCAGGTGGGGAGCAGTACTTC
abundance: -
v_gene: TRBV7-9
d_gene: -
j_gene: TRBJ2-7

CDR3aa: CASSLRQGLHQETQYF
CDR3nt: TGTGCCAGCAGCTTGCGACAGGGGTTACACCAAGAGACCCAGTACTTC
abundance: few
v_gene: TRBV5-6
d_gene: TRBD1
j_gene: TRBJ2-5

CDR3aa: CSVESPWTSGVSSYEQYF
CDR3nt: TGCAGCGTTGAAAGTCCCTGGACTAGCGGGGTGAGCTCCTACGAGCAGTACTTC
abundance: -
v_gene: TRBV29-1
d_gene: TRBD2
j_gene: TRBJ2-7

CDR3aa: CASSQEDRDYEQYF
CDR3nt: TGTGCCAGCAGCCAAGAGGACAGGGACTACGAGCAGTACTTC
abundance: once
v_gene: TRBV4-2
d_gene: TRBD1
j_gene: TRBJ2-7

CDR3aa: CASSYEGTYEQYF
CDR3nt: TGTGCCAGCAGTTATGAGGGAACCTACGAGCAGTACTTC
abundance: -
v_gene: TRBV28
d_gene: -
j_gene: TRBJ2-7

CDR3aa: CASSLTGGIKANEQFF
CDR3nt: TGTGCCAGCAGCCTAACAGGGGGCATCAAGGCCAATGAGCAGTTCTTC
abundance: -
v_gene: TRBV7-9
d_gene: TRBD1
j_gene: TRBJ2-1

CDR3aa: CATSRDSGAYTQYF
CDR3nt: TGTGCCACCAGCAGAGATTCAGGGGCATATACGCAGTATTTT
abundance: -
v_gene: TRBV15
d_gene: -
j_gene: TRBJ2-3

CDR3aa: CASSLNFVAGHEQFF
CDR3nt: TGTGCCAGCAGCTTAAATTTTGTGGCAGGGCATGAGCAGTTCTTC
abundance: -
v_gene: TRBV7-8
d_gene: -
j_gene: TRBJ2-1

CDR3aa: CASSLGQVNEKLFF
CDR3nt: TGCGCCAGCAGCTTGGGACAGGTTAATGAAAAACTGTTTTTT
abundance: few
v_gene: TRBV5-1
d_gene: -
j_gene: TRBJ1-4